This record looks at one T cell receptor beta chain sequence and its context. Its antigen is undetermined. The data were taken from a study of OX40 agonist ivuxolimab in advanced cancers. For the study at large: Every 2 weeks, patients received ivuxolimab intravenously, dosed at 0.01 to 10 mg/kg.

There are 16 residues in the CDR3. V shed 3 bases, J shed 0 bases, and the junction held 5 bases outside the gene matches. In germline, CDR1 is SGHTA, CDR2 FQGNSA. Findings and caveats of the study: No determination was made of the antigen specificity of the expanded peripheral T cells. Those patients achieving a partial response at 0.1-3.0 mg/kg showed among the lowest clonal expansion. At 0.1 to 3.0 mg/kg, clonal expansion of CD4+ and CD8+ blood T cells had occurred by week 6.

Repertoires were generated with immunoSEQ multiplex PCR, while TCRdb's copy carries only in-frame clones and drops some. Of 65,000 to 70,000 clones in the sample, roughly 89% were seen once. The V gene is TRBV7-2, the J gene TRBJ1-3; 7 bases are shared with TRBD1. The clonotype comes from an adult with an advanced solid tumor such as melanoma, head and neck, liver or kidney cancer. The specimen comprised CD4+ or CD8+ T cells sorted from blood, sampled in a trial of the OX40 agonist ivuxolimab. The CDR3 nucleotides are TGTGCCAGCAGCTTTCGACAGGGAGGCTCTGGAAACACCATATATTTT. This translates into CASSFRQGGSGNTIYF.